The 14 T cell receptor beta chains below were found in one sample sequenced in a study of CD8 T cells in Susac syndrome (dated by TCRdb to about 2019). Library method: the immunoSEQ multiplex PCR assay. RNA was extracted with the RNeasy kit and roughly 0.5 to 1 ug was reverse transcribed using random hexamers. In TCRdb, the public reads were trimmed at Q25 with fastp and aligned with MiXCR, with productive beta chains retained. Every entry covers one CDR3 protein and lists the most common genes and DNA from its rows. The sample contains about 180,000 distinct CDR3 sequences, roughly 96% of them found a single time. Jointly, the top ten make up 0.15% to 0.2% of the sample. Sequenced material: CD8+ T cells from PBMCs. These TCRs come from a human donor with multiple sclerosis.

The rearrangement links TRBV7-6 to TRBJ2-1, with D perhaps matching TRBD2 (5 bases). CDR3 length: 13 amino acids. Germline CDR1 reads SGHVS; CDR2 reads FNYEAQ. V was shortened by 4 bases and J by 8 bases, with 12 bases between the two germline ends. CDR3 loop: CASSYRAADEQFF. The CDR3, as DNA: TGTGCCAGCAGCTACAGAGCGGCGGATGAGCAGTTCTTC.

The V call is TRBV3-1, the J call TRBJ1-6, with TRBD1 identical over 7 bases. This CDR3 has 15 residues. V trimming: 6 bases; J trimming: 0 bases; junction bases outside the gene matches: 2. The germline V gene has CDR1 LGHDT and CDR2 YNNKEL (reference sequence). CDR3 amino acids: CASRGQSSYNSPLHF. The CDR3, as DNA: TGTGCCAGCAGGGGACAGAGCTCCTATAATTCACCCCTCCACTTT.

The rearrangement links TRBV10-3 to TRBJ2-7, with TRBD2 matching over 9 bases. The trim removed 0 bases at V and 6 bases at J, leaving 6 bases unmatched. CDR3 length: 15 amino acids. Germline CDR1 reads ENHRY; CDR2 reads SYGVKD. The CDR3 loop reads CAISESMGLATEQYF. The CDR3 DNA sequence: TGTGCCATCAGTGAGTCGATGGGACTAGCAACCGAGCAGTACTTC.

This rearrangement joins TRBV6-2 or TRBV6-3 to TRBJ2-1, with D maybe TRBD1 (6 bases). Deletions cut 6 bases from V and 8 bases from J, with 11 bases between. Germline-derived CDR1 and CDR2 are MNHEY and SVGEGT. The CDR3 is made up of 12 amino acids. In DNA form, the CDR3 reads TGTGCCAGCAGAACAGGGAACGATGAGCAGTTCTTC. It specifies CASRTGNDEQFF.

The chain has TRBV9 and TRBJ2-5; 9 bases map to TRBD2. CDR1 and CDR2 (germline): SGDLS, YYNGEE. With V trimmed by 0 bases and J by 3 bases, 0 bases remained unmatched. There are 14 residues in the CDR3. The CDR3 nucleotides read TGTGCCAGCAGCGTAGGGACTAGCGAAGAGACCCAGTACTTC. This encodes CASSVGTSEETQYF.

This sequence joins TRBV5-6 and TRBJ1-2; 9 bases align to TRBD1. Germline assignment: CDR1 SGHDT and CDR2 YYEEEE. The length of the CDR3 is 14 residues. With V trimmed by 1 base and J by 4 bases, 2 bases remained unmatched. Here the CDR3 reads CASSLTGGSYGYTF. The CDR3 DNA reads as TGTGCCAGCAGCTTGACAGGGGGCAGCTATGGCTACACCTTC.

This chain joins TRBV29-1 and TRBJ2-2; 7 bases match TRBD1. With V trimmed by 7 bases and J by 4 bases, 3 bases remained unmatched. Germline CDR1 reads SQVTM; CDR2 reads ANQGSEA. CDR3 length: 12 amino acids. The DNA of the CDR3 is TGCAGCGCCCCAGGGGGCACCGGGGAGCTGTTTTTT. Translation gives CSAPGGTGELFF.

The CDR3 DNA reads TGCGCCAGCAGCCAGGCGGACAGGAAATCCTACGAGCAGTACTTC. Protein product: CASSQADRKSYEQYF. The chain has TRBV4-1 and TRBJ2-7; 7 bases agree with TRBD1. V dropped 3 bases and J dropped 1; count of bases not matched to a gene: 6. This CDR3 comprises 15 residues. Germline assignment: CDR1 MGHRA and CDR2 YSYEKL.

The chain couples TRBV29-1 to TRBJ2-7, with a tentative D call TRBD1 (6 bases). Trimming removed 4 bases at V and 6 bases at J, with 7 bases between. CDR3 length: 10 residues. CDR1 and CDR2 from the germline V gene are SQVTM and ANQGSEA. The CDR3 sequence: CSVVGGEQYF. In DNA, the CDR3 is TGCAGCGTTGTAGGGGGCGAGCAGTACTTC.

The J gene is TRBJ2-3, the V gene TRBV27; D not certain. CDR3 size: 14 residues. CDR1 is MNHEY and CDR2 is SMNVEV in the germline V gene (reference sequence). The V and J ends lost 3 bases and 3 bases respectively, with 10 bases between them. The CDR3 region has the DNA TGTGCCAGCAGTTTCCGCCATATAACAGATACGCAGTATTTT. This sequence encodes CASSFRHITDTQYF.

This clonotype is a singleton in its sample. The V call is TRBV27, the J call TRBJ2-2; tentative D call: TRBD2 (6 bases). With 4 bases removed from V and 0 bases from J, the gap between germline ends came to 6 bases. The CDR3 totals 14 residues. Germline lookup yields CDR1 MNHEY and CDR2 SMNVEV (reference sequence). CDR3 nucleotides: TGTGCCAGCAGTTGGAGGGCGAACACCGGGGAGCTGTTTTTT. Protein sequence: CASSWRANTGELFF.

The chain employs TRBV12-3 or TRBV12-4 and TRBJ2-3; no definite D call. This CDR3 has 15 residues. V lost 1 base to trimming and J lost 0 bases, with 8 bases between them. The CDR3 DNA reads TGTGCCAGCAGTTTAGACACCACTAGCACAGATACGCAGTATTTT. As protein: CASSLDTTSTDTQYF.

The chain carries TRBV15 and TRBJ2-1; 7 bases are shared with TRBD2. With V trimmed by 3 bases and J by 4 bases, 3 bases remained unmatched. Per germline, CDR1 LNHNV and CDR2 YYDKDF (reference sequence). The CDR3 totals 14 residues. The CDR3 sequence is CATSRGGAYNEQFF. CDR3 DNA: TGTGCCACCAGCAGGGGAGGGGCGTACAATGAGCAGTTCTTC.

The V gene is TRBV20-1, the J gene TRBJ2-5, with D perhaps given as TRBD1 or TRBD2 (5 bases each). CDR1 DFQATT and CDR2 SNEGSKA come from the germline V gene (reference sequence). Trimming stripped 3 bases from V and 5 bases from J, with 13 bases between. The CDR3 is 13 residues long. The CDR3 spells CSASPPGTETQYF. For the CDR3, the DNA is TGCAGTGCTAGCCCGCCAGGGACCGAGACCCAGTACTTC.